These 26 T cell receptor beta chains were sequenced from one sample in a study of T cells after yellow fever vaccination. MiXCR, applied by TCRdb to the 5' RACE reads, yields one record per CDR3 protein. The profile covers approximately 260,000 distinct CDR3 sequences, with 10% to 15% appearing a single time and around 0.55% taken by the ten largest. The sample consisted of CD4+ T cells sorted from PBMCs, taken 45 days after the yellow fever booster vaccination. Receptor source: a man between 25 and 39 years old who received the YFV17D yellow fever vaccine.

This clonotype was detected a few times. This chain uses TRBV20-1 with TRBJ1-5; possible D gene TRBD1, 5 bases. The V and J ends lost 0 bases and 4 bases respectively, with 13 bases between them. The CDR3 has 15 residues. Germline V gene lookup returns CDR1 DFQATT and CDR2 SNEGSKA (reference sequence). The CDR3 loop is CSARDMAGINQPQHF. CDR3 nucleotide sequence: TGCAGTGCTAGAGATATGGCAGGGATTAATCAGCCCCAGCATTTT.

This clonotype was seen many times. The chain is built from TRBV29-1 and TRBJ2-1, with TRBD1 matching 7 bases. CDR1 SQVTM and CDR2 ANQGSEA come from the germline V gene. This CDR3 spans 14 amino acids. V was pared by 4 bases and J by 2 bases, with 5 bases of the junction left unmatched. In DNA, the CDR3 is TGCAGCGTTGGCGACAGGGCCACCTACAATGAGCAGTTCTTC. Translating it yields CSVGDRATYNEQFF.

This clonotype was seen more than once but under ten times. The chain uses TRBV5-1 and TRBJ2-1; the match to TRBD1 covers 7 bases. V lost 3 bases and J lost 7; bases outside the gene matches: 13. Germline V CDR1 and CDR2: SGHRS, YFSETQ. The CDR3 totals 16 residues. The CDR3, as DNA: TGCGCCAGCAGCTACCTAGAGTGGGACAGACCAAATGAGCAGTTCTTC. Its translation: CASSYLEWDRPNEQFF.

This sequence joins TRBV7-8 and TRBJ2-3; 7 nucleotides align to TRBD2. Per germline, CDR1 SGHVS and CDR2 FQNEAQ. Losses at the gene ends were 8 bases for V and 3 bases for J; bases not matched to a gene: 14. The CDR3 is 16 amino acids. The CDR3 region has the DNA TGTGCCAGCCGAACGGGCGGGCTAGCGGTAACAGATACGCAGTATTTT. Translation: CASRTGGLAVTDTQYF.

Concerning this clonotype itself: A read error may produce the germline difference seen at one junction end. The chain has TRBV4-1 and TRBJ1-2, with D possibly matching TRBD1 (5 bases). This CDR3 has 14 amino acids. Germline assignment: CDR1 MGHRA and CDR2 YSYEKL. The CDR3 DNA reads TGCGCCAGCAGCCAAGAATGGGGCAGTGCGACTAGAAACTTC. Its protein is CASSQEWGSATRNF.

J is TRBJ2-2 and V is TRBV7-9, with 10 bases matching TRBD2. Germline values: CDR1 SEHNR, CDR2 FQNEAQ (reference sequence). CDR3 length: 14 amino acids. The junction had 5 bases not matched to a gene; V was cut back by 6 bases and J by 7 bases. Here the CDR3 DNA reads TGTGCCAGCAGTAGCGGGAGGTCTATCGGGGAGCTGTTTTTT. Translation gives CASSSGRSIGELFF.

CDR3 nucleotide sequence: TGCAGCGTTTTAGGGGGGACAGGGGGCGGTGAGCAGTTCTTC. Its translation: CSVLGGTGGGEQFF. The J gene is TRBJ2-1, the V gene TRBV29-1; 12 bases align to TRBD1. Germline V CDR1 and CDR2: SQVTM, ANQGSEA. Trimming took 5 bases from V and 9 from J; bases not matched to a gene: 8. The CDR3 contains 14 residues.

The CDR3 region is CASSYGINIQYF. Written as DNA, the CDR3 is TGTGCCAGCAGTTATGGTATAAACATTCAGTACTTC. The chain recombines TRBV12-3 or TRBV12-4 with TRBJ2-4; no reliable D call. CDR3 length equals 12 residues. V dropped 4 bases and J dropped 6 bases, with 7 bases sitting between them.

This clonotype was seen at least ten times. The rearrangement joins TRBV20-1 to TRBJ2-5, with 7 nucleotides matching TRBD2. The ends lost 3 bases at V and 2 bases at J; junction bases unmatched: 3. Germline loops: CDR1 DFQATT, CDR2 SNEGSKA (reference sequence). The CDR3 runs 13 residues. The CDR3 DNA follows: TGCAGTGCTAGGAGGGGAGGGCAAGAGACCCAGTACTTC. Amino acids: CSARRGGQETQYF.

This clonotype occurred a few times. In DNA, the CDR3 is TGTGCCAGCTCCCAATTCCACGGGACACCCACGAACACCGGGGAGCTGTTTTTT. Translation gives CASSQFHGTPTNTGELFF. The rearrangement links TRBV18 to TRBJ2-2; TRBD1 might be the D (6 bases). The CDR3 runs to 18 residues. The V end lost 6 bases, the J end lost 0 bases, and 20 bases lay between the germline ends. Per the germline V gene, CDR1 is KGHSH and CDR2 is LQKENI.

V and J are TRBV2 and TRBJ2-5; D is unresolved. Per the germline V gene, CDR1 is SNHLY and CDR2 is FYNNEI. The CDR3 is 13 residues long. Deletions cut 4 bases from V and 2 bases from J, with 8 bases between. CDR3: CASSVVEQETQYF. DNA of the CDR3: TGTGCCAGCAGTGTCGTGGAGCAAGAGACCCAGTACTTC.

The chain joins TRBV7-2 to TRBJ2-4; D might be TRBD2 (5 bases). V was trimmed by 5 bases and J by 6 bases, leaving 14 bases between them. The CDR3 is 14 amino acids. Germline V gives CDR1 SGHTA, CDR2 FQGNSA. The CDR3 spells CASSNPSAANIQYF. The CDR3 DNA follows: TGTGCCAGCAGCAACCCGTCAGCGGCAAACATTCAGTACTTC.

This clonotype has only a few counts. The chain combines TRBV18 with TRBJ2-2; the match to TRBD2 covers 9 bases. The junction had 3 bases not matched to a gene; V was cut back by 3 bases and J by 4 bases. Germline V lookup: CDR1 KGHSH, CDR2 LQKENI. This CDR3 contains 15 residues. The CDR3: CASSPASGITGELFF. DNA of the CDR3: TGTGCCAGCTCACCGGCTAGCGGGATCACCGGGGAGCTGTTTTTT.

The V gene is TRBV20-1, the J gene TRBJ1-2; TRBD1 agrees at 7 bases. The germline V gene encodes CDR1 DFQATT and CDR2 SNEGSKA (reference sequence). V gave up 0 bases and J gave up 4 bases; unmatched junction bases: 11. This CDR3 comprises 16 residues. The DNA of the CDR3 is TGCAGTGCTAGAGAAGGGAAGGGGGCGCCGGGCTATGGCTACACCTTC. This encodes CSAREGKGAPGYGYTF.

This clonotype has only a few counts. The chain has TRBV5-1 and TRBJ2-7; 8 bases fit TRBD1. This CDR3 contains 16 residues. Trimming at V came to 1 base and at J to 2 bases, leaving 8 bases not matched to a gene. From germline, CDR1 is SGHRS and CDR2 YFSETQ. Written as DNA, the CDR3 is TGCGCCAGCAGCTTGTGGAAGGGACAGGCGACCTACGAGCAGTACTTC. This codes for CASSLWKGQATYEQYF.

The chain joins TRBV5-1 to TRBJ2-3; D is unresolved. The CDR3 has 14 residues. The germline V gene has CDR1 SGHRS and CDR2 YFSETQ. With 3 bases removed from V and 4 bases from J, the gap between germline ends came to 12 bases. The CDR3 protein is CASSSGPSPDTQYF. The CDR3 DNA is TGCGCCAGCAGCTCCGGACCGTCTCCAGATACGCAGTATTTT.

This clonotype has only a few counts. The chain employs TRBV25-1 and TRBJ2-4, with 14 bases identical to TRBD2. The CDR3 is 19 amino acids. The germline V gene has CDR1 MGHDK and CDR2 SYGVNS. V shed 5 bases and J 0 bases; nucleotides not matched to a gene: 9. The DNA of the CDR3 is TGTGCCAGCAGTTCTCCGGGACTAGCGGGAGAGGTAGCCAAAAACATTCAGTACTTC. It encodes CASSSPGLAGEVAKNIQYF.

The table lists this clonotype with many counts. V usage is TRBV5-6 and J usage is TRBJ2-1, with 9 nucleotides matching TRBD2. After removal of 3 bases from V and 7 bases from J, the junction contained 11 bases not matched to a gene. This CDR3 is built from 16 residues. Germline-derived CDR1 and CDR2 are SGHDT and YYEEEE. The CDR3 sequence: CASSSLAGGPRNEQFF. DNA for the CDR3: TGTGCCAGCAGCTCCCTGGCGGGAGGGCCGAGGAATGAGCAGTTCTTC.

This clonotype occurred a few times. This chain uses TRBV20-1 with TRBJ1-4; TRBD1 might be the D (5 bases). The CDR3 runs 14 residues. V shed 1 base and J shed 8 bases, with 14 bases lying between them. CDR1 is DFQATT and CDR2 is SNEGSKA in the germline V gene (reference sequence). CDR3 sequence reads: CSARVGGAREKLFF. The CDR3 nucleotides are TGCAGTGCTAGAGTCGGAGGGGCGCGAGAAAAACTGTTTTTT.

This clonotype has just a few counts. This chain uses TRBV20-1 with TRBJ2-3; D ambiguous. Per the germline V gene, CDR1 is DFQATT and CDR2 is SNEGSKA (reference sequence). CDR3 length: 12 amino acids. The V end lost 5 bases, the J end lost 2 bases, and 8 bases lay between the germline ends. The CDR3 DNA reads TGCAGTGCTCCTTACATCACAGATACGCAGTATTTT. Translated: CSAPYITDTQYF.

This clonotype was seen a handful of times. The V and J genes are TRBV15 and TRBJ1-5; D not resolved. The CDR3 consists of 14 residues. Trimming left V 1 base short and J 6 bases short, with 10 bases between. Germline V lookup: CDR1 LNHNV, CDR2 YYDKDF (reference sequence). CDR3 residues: CATSRVQFFQPQHF. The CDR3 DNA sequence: TGTGCCACCAGCAGAGTCCAATTTTTTCAGCCCCAGCATTTT.

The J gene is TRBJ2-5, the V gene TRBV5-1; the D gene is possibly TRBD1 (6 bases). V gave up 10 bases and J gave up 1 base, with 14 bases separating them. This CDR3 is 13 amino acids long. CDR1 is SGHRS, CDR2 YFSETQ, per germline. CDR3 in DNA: TGCGCCTTAAGCCGGGACACCCAAGAGACCCAGTACTTC. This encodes CALSRDTQETQYF.

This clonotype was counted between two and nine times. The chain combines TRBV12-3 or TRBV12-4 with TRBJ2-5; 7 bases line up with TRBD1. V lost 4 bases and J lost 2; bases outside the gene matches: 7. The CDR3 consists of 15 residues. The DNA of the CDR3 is TGTGCCAGCAGTTCGCCGGACAGGATACAAGAGACCCAGTACTTC. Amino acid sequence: CASSSPDRIQETQYF.

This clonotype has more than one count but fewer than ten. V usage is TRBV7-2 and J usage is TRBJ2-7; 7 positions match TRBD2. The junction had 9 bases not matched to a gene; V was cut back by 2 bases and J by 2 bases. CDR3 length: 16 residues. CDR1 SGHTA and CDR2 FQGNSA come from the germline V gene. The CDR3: CASSLMGGSTAYEQYF. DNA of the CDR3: TGTGCCAGCAGCTTAATGGGCGGGAGCACCGCCTACGAGCAGTACTTC.

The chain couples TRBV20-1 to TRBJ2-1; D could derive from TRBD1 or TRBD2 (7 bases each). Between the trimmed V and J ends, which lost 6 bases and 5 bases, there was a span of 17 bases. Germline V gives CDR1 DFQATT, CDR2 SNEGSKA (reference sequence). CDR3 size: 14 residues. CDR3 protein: CSADQGGTHNEQFF. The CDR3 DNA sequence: TGCAGTGCAGATCAGGGGGGGACACACAATGAGCAGTTCTTC.

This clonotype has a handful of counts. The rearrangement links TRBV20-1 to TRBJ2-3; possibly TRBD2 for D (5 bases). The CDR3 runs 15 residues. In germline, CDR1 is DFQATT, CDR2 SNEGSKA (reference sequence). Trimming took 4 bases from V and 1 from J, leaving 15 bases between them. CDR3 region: CSATAGSGRTDTQYF. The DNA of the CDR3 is TGCAGTGCTACGGCCGGCAGCGGACGCACAGATACGCAGTATTTT.